This TCR beta chain was sequenced during a study of blood T cells in healthy people across ages. Together with a sample-barcoded 5' primer, a J-beta primer mix was included in a second PCR lasting about 7 to 12 cycles. Template switching added a 12-random-nucleotide identifier to every cDNA molecule. Via MiXCR, TCRdb re-called the 5' RACE reads, giving one row per CDR3 protein. The sample includes about 800,000 distinct CDR3 sequences, more than 20% of them seen just once. The CDR3 contains 17 residues. Germline loops: CDR1 SEHNR, CDR2 FQNEAQ (reference sequence). As for this clonotype: One junction end disagrees with the germline gene, perhaps due to a read error.

This sample also appeared in a second study, on T cells of mothers and their children. That publication notes: Every mother produced more than 10 million TCR beta CDR3 reads, whereas every child provided several million.

The source is a boy younger than 18 in good health. Input material: blood. This chain joins TRBV7-9 and TRBJ2-5; D may match TRBD1 or TRBD2 (5 bases each). CDR3 sequence: CASSLPRGTARPNEQFF. In DNA form, the CDR3 reads TGTGCCAGCAGCTTGCCGAGGGGCACGGCTAGGCCCAATGAGCAATTCTTC.